This TCR beta chain was sequenced during a study of STAT5B mutations in CD4+ large granular lymphocyte leukemia (dated by TCRdb to between 2021 and 2022). As for the study more broadly: Among healthy controls, the CDR3 'QG' motif was associated with a particular HLA allele. Flow cytometry on FACSCanto II or FACSVerse showed that the purified fractions were more than 95% pure among lymphocytes. The study compared the TCRbeta repertoires of patients with CD4+ T-cell large granular lymphocyte leukemia against the TCRbeta repertoires of healthy blood donors.

Buffy coats from around 37 blood donors, supplied by the Finnish Red Cross blood service, were used as healthy controls. All TCR-sequenced material derived from peripheral blood: patient blood samples and healthy donor buffy coats. Ficoll-Hypaque gradient centrifugation was used to isolate peripheral blood mononuclear cells. For the healthy controls, CD4+ cells were obtained from buffy coats by magnetic purification. The Gentra Puregene Cell and Tissue kit was used for genomic DNA extraction, and quantification was performed on a Qubit 2.0 fluorometer. The immunoSEQ assay at survey resolution was applied to genomic DNA for sequencing of TCRbeta rearrangements. The authors' pipeline ran thus. In the TCR sequencing data, the lowest productive clonotype frequency that could be detected was 2.59 x 10-5. Analyses included only productive TCRbeta rearrangements, meaning complete and in-frame sequences. The clonality of each sample was calculated as Simpson clonality in the immunoSEQ Analyzer version 3.0. Clones were categorized by frequency as very rare, small, medium, large (1-20%) or hyperexpanded (>20%). Generation probabilities were estimated with OLGA 1.2.3, V-gene circos plots were made with VDJtools, specificities were searched in VDJdb, and CDR3 motifs were identified with GLIPH. Imported from immuneACCESS, the table was reduced by TCRdb to in-frame sequences with V and J called. These copies leave out some clones; in studies compared against another copy, an unresolved V gene accounts for under half, and the cause of the remainder is not known. That table is the source of V, J and clone size, and D and trimming were worked out from the DNA. The sample records around 43,000 clones, approximately 86% of which are singletons. Clones ranked in the top ten supply around 3% of the sample.

Turning to this clone: The clone's antigen remains unknown. Within one base of it there is no much larger clone, and no base qualities were kept.

Paper-wide results and their limitations: Main leukemic clonotypes were private to each patient, although about 25% appeared at low frequency in other patients' non-leukemic repertoires. Compared with healthy CD4+ repertoires, CD4-sorted patient repertoires appeared more clonal, and this difference remained even after the putative leukemic clones were removed. Enrichment of TRBV06-family usage was observed among the top patient clones (8/27) relative to healthy controls (2/35). The data were not HLA-matched, and the higher clonality in CD4+ T-LGLL than in CD8+ T-LGLL could be due to the relatively small sample size.

The CDR3 goes from the cysteine to the phenylalanine over 13 residues. The retained sequence is limited to the CDR3, 39 bases, with the frame set at the first base. The germline ends are 7 bases apart after V is trimmed by 3 bases and J by 4 bases. From a lookup of the germline V gene, CDR1 and CDR2 are SGHVS and FNYEAQ. In this chain, TRBV7-6 is recombined with TRBJ1-3, with the D segment identity uncertain. The sequenced sample consisted of CD4+ T cells from blood buffy coats. The receptor was derived from a human donor in good health. CDR3 sequence: CASSLAGGNTIYF. The bases are TGTGCCAGCAGCTTGGCAGGCGGAAACACCATATATTTT.